This T cell receptor beta chain stems from a study of control samples from healthy donors and cancer patients (TCRdb year 2020). With respect to this clone: Its antigen remains unidentified. It has no much larger one-base neighbor in the sample; base qualities were not kept.

Library preparation used the immunoSEQ multiplex PCR assay. TCRdb stores this immuneACCESS table with in-frame sequences only. Part of the clones is absent; in the studies checked, under half of the shortfall reflects unresolved V genes, and no reason is known for the rest. For this sample the table gives 100,000 to 150,000 clones, of which less than 95% were detected only once. The ten largest clones take up 8.5% to 10% of the sample. V and J lose 0 bases and 0 bases, and a span of 8 bases separates them. Measured from the cysteine to the phenylalanine, the CDR3 is 15 residues long. The DNA shown is the 45-base CDR3, in frame from base 1. The CDR1 and CDR2 encoded by the germline V gene are MNHEY and SVGAGI.

Sequenced material: blood. The sequence was collected from a man aged 18 to 29 in good health. The rearranged chain carries TRBV6-5 and TRBJ1-1; the D gene is not confidently resolved. The CDR3 in this case is CASSYSPSLNTEAFF. The bases read TGTGCCAGCAGTTACTCGCCAAGCCTGAACACTGAAGCTTTCTTT.